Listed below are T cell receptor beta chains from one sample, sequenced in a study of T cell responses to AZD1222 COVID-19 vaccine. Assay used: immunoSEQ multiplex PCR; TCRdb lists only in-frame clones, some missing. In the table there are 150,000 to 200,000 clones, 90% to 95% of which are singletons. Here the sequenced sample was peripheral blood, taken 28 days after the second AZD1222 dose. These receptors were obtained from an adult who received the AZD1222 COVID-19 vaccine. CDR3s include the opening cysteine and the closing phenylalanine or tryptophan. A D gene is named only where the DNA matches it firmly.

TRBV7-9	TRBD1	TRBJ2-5	CASSLMTGEETQYF	TGTGCCAGCAGCTTAATGACAGGGGAAGAGACCCAGTACTTC
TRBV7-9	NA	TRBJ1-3	CASSLDRALRNTIYF	TGTGCCAGCAGCTTAGACAGGGCCCTAAGAAACACCATATATTTT
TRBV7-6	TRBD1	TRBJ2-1	CASSPKTGTVVGEQFF	TGTGCCAGCAGCCCCAAAACCGGGACAGTCGTAGGAGAGCAGTTCTTC
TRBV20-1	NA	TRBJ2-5	CSASPTYGTGYQETQYF	TGCAGTGCTAGTCCCACCTATGGGACGGGGTACCAAGAGACCCAGTACTTC
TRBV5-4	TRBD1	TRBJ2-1	CASSPTGDGYNEQFF	TGTGCCAGCAGCCCGACAGGGGACGGGTACAATGAGCAGTTCTTC
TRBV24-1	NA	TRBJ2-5	CATSEVGRETQYF	TGTGCCACCAGTGAAGTTGGGAGGGAGACCCAGTACTTC
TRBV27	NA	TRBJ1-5	CASSFEGAGSVQHF	TGTGCCAGCAGTTTCGAGGGCGCTGGGTCGGTCCAGCATTTT
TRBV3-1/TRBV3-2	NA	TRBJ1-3	CASSQRASGNTIYF	TGTGCCAGCAGCCAAAGGGCGTCTGGAAACACCATATATTTT
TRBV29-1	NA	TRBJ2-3	CSVGTGSSTDTQYF	TGCAGCGTTGGAACAGGTTCTAGCACAGATACGCAGTATTTT
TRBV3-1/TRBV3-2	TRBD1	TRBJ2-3	CASSRQGEDTQYF	TGTGCCAGCAGCAGACAGGGTGAAGATACGCAGTATTTT
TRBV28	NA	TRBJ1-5	CASTPGFHSNQPQHF	TGTGCCAGCACCCCTGGGTTTCATAGCAATCAGCCCCAGCATTTT
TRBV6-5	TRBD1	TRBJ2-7	CASRDSYEQYF	TGTGCCAGTCGGGACAGCTACGAGCAGTACTTC
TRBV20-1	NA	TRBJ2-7	CSARRSAEQYF	TGCAGTGCTAGGCGGAGTGCCGAGCAGTACTTC
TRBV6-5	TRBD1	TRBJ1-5	CASSRDRARQPQHF	TGTGCCAGCAGTCGGGACAGGGCAAGACAGCCCCAGCATTTT